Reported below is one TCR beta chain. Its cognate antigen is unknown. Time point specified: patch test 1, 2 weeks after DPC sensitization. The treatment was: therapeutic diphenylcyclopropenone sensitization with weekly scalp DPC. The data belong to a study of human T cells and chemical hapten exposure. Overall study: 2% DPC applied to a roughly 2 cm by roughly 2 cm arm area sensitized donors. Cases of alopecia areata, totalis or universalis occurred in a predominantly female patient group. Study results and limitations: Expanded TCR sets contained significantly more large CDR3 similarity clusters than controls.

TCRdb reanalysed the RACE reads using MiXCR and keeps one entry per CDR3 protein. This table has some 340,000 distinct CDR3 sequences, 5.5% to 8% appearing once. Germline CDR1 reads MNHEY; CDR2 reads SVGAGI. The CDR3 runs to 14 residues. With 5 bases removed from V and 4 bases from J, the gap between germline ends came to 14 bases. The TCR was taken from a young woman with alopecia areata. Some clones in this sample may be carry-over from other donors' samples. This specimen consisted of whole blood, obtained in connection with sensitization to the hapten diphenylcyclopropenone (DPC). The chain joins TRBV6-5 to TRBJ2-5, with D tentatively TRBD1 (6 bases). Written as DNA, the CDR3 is TGTGCCAGCAGTCCAACTAGGGGGAGAGAGACCCAGTACTTC. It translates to CASSPTRGRETQYF.